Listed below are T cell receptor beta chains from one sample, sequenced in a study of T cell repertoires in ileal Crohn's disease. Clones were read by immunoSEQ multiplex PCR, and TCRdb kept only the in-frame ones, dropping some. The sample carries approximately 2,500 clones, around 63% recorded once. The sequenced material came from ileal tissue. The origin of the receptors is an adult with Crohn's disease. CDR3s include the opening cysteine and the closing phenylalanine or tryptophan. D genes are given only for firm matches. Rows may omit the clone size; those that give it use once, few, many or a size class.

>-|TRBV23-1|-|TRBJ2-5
TGCGCCAGCAGTCACCCGTTTTCCCAAGAGACCCAGTACTTC
CASSHPFSQETQYF
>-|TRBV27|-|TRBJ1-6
TGTGCCAGCAGTACTCCCCCCTTTTGGCCGGGTTCACCCCTCCACTTT
CASSTPPFWPGSPLHF
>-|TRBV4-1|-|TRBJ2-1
TGCGCCAGCAGCCAACTCAGTTCTTCACCGCCAGATGAGCAGTTCTTC
CASSQLSSSPPDEQFF
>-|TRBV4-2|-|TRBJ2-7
TGTGCCAGCAGCCAAGATCGTACGAACACCTACGAGCAGTACTTC
CASSQDRTNTYEQYF
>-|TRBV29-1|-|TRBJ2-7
TGCAGCGTTGAAACGACTGACTACGAGCAGTACTTC
CSVETTDYEQYF
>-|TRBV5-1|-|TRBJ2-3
TGCGCCAGCAGCTTGGCCGGAGATACGCAGTATTTT
CASSLAGDTQYF
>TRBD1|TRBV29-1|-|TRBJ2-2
TGCAGCGCTGCGGTCGCAGGGGGCTTGGCCGGGGAGCTGTTTTTT
CSAAVAGGLAGELFF
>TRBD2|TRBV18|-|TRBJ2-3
TGTGCCAGCTCACCCCTAGCGGGGATTAGCACAGATACGCAGTATTTT
CASSPLAGISTDTQYF
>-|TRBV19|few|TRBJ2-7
TGTGCCAGTAGCCCACAGGGCCCCCCCTACGAGCAGTACTTC
CASSPQGPPYEQYF
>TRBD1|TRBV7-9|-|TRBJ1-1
TGTGCCAGCAGCCCCCTCAACCCGGGACAGGGGTTCCCTGAAGCTTTCTTT
CASSPLNPGQGFPEAFF
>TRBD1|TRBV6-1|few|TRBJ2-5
TGTGCCAGCACGTGGACAGGGGAAGGAGAGACCCAGTACTTC
CASTWTGEGETQYF
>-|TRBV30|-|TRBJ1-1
TGTGCCTGGAAATCGAGGGTTGGGTACACTGAAGCTTTCTTT
CAWKSRVGYTEAFF
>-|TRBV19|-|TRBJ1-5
TGTGCCAGTAGTACACAGGGTCATCAGCCCCAGCATTTT
CASSTQGHQPQHF
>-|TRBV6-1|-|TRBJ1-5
TGTGCCAGCAGTGCCTACAGGGTTTCCACTCAGCCCCAGCATTTT
CASSAYRVSTQPQHF
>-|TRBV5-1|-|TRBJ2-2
TGCGCCAGCAGCTTGTCTCTAGATAGGAGCGGGGAGCTGTTTTTT
CASSLSLDRSGELFF
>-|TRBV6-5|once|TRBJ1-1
TGTGCCAGCAGATCCCGTACCGGTGAAGCTTTCTTT
CASRSRTGEAFF
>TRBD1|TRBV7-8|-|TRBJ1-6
TGTGCCAGCCGAGGACAGGAAAGCTCCTATAATTCACCCCTCCACTTT
CASRGQESSYNSPLHF
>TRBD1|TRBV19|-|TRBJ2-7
TGTGCCAGTAGAGAAACAGGGACAGCTTCCTACGAGCAGTACTTC
CASRETGTASYEQYF
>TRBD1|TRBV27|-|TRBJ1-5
TGTGCCAGCAGCCGACAGGGGGCAAGAGACCAGCCCCAGCATTTT
CASSRQGARDQPQHF
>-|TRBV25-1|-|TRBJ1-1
TGTGCCAGCAGACTCAGGGATCAGAACACTGAAGCTTTCTTT
CASRLRDQNTEAFF
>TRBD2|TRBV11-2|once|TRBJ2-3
TGTGCCAGCAGCGCCGGGACTAGCGGGGGGGCGACAGATACGCAGTATTTT
CASSAGTSGGATDTQYF
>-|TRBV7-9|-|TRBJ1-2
TGTGCCAGCAGCTTAGACAGTAACTATGGCTACACCTTC
CASSLDSNYGYTF
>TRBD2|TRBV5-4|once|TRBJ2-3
TGTGCCAGCAGCCCGGGGACTAGCGGGGGCCCTAGCACAGATACGCAGTATTTT
CASSPGTSGGPSTDTQYF
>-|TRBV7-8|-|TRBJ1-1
TGTGCCAGCAGCTTAGCGGGAAAACCCAGCTGGGGCGCTTTCTTT
CASSLAGKPSWGAFF
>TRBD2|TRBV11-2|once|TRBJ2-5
TGTGCCAGCAGCTTAGGGGGGACTAGGTCCCCCCCAGAGACCCAGTACTTC
CASSLGGTRSPPETQYF
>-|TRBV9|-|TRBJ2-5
TGTGCCAGCAGCCTAGGGGGGGTGAGAGAGACCCAGTACTTC
CASSLGGVRETQYF
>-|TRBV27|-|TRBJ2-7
TGTGCCAGCAGTCCAATTTCGAGGCCTTACGAGCAGTACTTC
CASSPISRPYEQYF
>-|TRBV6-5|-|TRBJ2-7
TGTGCCAGCCGCCAGGGGCAGATATACGAGCAGTACTTC
CASRQGQIYEQYF
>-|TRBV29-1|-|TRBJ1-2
TGCAGCGTTGATTTTGCCGACAGGAACTATGGCTACACCTTC
CSVDFADRNYGYTF
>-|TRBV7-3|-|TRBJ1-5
TGTGCCAGCAGCCTAGGACAGAGCAATCAGCCCCAGCATTTT
CASSLGQSNQPQHF
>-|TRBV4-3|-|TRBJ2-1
TGCGCCAGCAGCCCGGACATGAATATTGATGAGCAGTTCTTC
CASSPDMNIDEQFF
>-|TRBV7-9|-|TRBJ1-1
TGTGCCAGCAGCTTAAGCTGGGGGCGTGGGAACACTGAAGCTTTCTTT
CASSLSWGRGNTEAFF
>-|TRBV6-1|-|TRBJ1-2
TGTGCCAGCAGGGCATTTGGGGGCGACTATGGCTACACCTTC
CASRAFGGDYGYTF
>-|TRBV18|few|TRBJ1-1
TGTGCCAGCTCACCAAATCTAGGACACTACACTGAAGCTTTCTTT
CASSPNLGHYTEAFF
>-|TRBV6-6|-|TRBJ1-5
TGTGCCAGCAGCCTCCCGGGAGGGCCCCAGCATTTT
CASSLPGGPQHF
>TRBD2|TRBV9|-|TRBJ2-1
TGTGCCAGCAGCCCCGAGGGAGTAGCGGGGGGGCAGCAGTTCTTC
CASSPEGVAGGQQFF